Listed here are 32 T cell receptor beta chains from one sample, sequenced in a study of identical twins. MiXCR, applied by TCRdb to the 5' RACE reads, yields one record per CDR3 protein. The table lists hundreds of thousands of distinct CDR3 sequences, more than 20% of them singletons. These same data were also listed under a study on T cells expressing NK-cell markers.

What was sequenced was CD4+ T cells sorted from blood. These receptors all come from a woman between 18 and 29 years old in good health.

This clonotype was seen more than once but under ten times. The chain recombines TRBV10-3 with TRBJ2-3, with D unresolved. The CDR3 loop spans 13 amino acids. The V end was cut by 7 bases, the J end by 5 bases, with 13 bases between. Germline CDR1 is ENHRY and CDR2 is SYGVKD. As DNA, the CDR3 is TGTGCCATCAAACAGCAAGTCGGAGATACGCAGTATTTT. It translates to CAIKQQVGDTQYF.

About this clonotype: One junction end disagrees with the germline gene, perhaps due to a read error. J is TRBJ1-2 and V is TRBV20-1; 8 positions agree with TRBD1. The length of the CDR3 is 14 residues. Germline CDR1 and CDR2: DFQATT and SNEGSKA (reference sequence). The CDR3 here is CSARVGMTGVFFAF. The CDR3 DNA reads TGCAGTGCTAGAGTTGGGATGACAGGGGTCTTTTTCGCCTTC.

This chain links TRBV5-1 with TRBJ1-1, with D unresolved. V lost 5 bases to trimming and J lost 2 bases, with 10 bases between them. Germline V lookup: CDR1 SGHRS, CDR2 YFSETQ. CDR3 length equals 13 residues. The CDR3 DNA reads as TGCGCCAGCAGGCGACGGGGAAACACTGAAGCTTTCTTT. This translates into CASRRRGNTEAFF.

This clonotype showed up just a few times. The chain joins TRBV7-2 to TRBJ2-3; 10 bases align to TRBD2. Germline V lookup: CDR1 SGHTA, CDR2 FQGNSA. J lost 6 bases, V lost 2 bases, and 5 bases had no gene match. The CDR3 is made up of 15 amino acids. This CDR3 reads CASSLLAGVVDTQYF. CDR3 sequence (DNA): TGTGCCAGCAGCTTACTAGCGGGAGTCGTGGATACGCAGTATTTT. Combining the CDR3 with reference TRBV7-2 and TRBJ2-3 gives the whole variable domain GAGVSQSPSNKVTEKGKDVELRCDPISGHTALYWYRQSLGQGLEFLIYFQGNSAPDKSGLPSDRFSAERTGGSVSTLTIQRTQQEDSAVYLCASSLLAGVVDTQYFGPGTRLTVL.

The chain employs TRBV5-1 and TRBJ2-3; 11 bases are a match to TRBD2. The germline V gene encodes CDR1 SGHRS and CDR2 YFSETQ. V dropped 1 base and J dropped 5; count of bases not matched to a gene: 3. CDR3 length: 15 residues. CDR3 sequence reads: CASSLTSGSIDTQYF. The CDR3 DNA follows: TGCGCCAGCAGCTTGACTAGCGGGAGTATAGATACGCAGTATTTT. Full variable domain (missing parts from reference TRBV5-1 and TRBJ2-3): KAGVTQTPRYLIKTRGQQVTLSCSPISGHRSVSWYQQTPGQGLQFLFEYFSETQRNKGNFPGRFSGRQFSNSRSEMNVSTLELGDSALYLCASSLTSGSIDTQYFGPGTRLTVL.

The chain uses TRBV5-1 and TRBJ1-6; no clear D. The CDR3 length is 15 residues. Germline V gives CDR1 SGHRS, CDR2 YFSETQ. Trimming took off 7 bases at V and 6 bases at J, with 17 bases between the two ends. The CDR3 nucleotides are TGCGCCAGCCACGCGGGTAACGGCGTTAATTCACCCCTCCACTTT. This sequence encodes CASHAGNGVNSPLHF.

The CDR3 sequence: CASSKVAKSSPLHF. Written as DNA, the CDR3 is TGTGCCAGCAGCAAAGTGGCGAAATCTTCACCCCTCCACTTT. The V call is TRBV11-2, the J call TRBJ1-6; D uncertain. This CDR3 contains 14 residues. Germline lookup yields CDR1 SGHAT and CDR2 FQNNGV. V lost 5 bases, J lost 9 bases, and 14 bases lay in between.

The V call is TRBV12-5, the J call TRBJ1-4, with 7 bases aligning to TRBD1. The CDR3 runs 17 residues. V lost 3 bases and J lost 5; bases outside the gene matches: 12. Germline-derived CDR1 and CDR2 are LGHNT and FRNRAP. CDR3 sequence: CASGFGKMGTVNEKLFF. The CDR3 bases are TGTGCTAGTGGTTTTGGGAAGATGGGGACAGTGAATGAAAAACTGTTTTTT.

The table lists this clonotype with a few counts. This sequence joins TRBV6-2 or TRBV6-3 and TRBJ1-1; TRBD1 matches 8 bases. Germline-derived CDR1 and CDR2 are MNHEY and SVGEGT. The CDR3 loop spans 16 amino acids. V trimming: 4 bases; J trimming: 3 bases; junction bases outside the gene matches: 10. The CDR3 coding sequence is TGTGCCAGCAGTTTACGGACAGGGAGGTTGTACACTGAAGCTTTCTTT. As protein: CASSLRTGRLYTEAFF.

This sequence joins TRBV11-2 and TRBJ2-5, with D uncertain. Germline V gene sequence: CDR1 SGHAT, CDR2 FQNNGV. This CDR3 region has 11 residues. V gave up 5 bases and J gave up 7 bases, with 8 bases separating them. Here the CDR3 reads CASSLTGTQYF. The CDR3 DNA follows: TGTGCCAGCAGCCTAACCGGGACCCAGTACTTC.

The V gene is TRBV5-6, the J gene TRBJ2-7; 11 nucleotides align to TRBD1. J gave up 1 base and V 3 bases, and 3 bases lay outside the gene matches. CDR3 length: 15 residues. Germline values: CDR1 SGHDT, CDR2 YYEEEE. The CDR3 DNA reads as TGTGCCAGCAGCTACGGGACAGGGGGTTCCTACGAGCAGTACTTC. This translates into CASSYGTGGSYEQYF.

The chain links TRBV10-3 to TRBJ2-7; D might be TRBD2 (5 bases). The germline gives CDR1 ENHRY, CDR2 SYGVKD. Trimming cost V 7 bases and J 0 bases, with 13 bases left between them. This CDR3 spans 14 amino acids. The CDR3 protein is CAITRTPSSYEQYF. DNA for the CDR3: TGTGCCATCACGAGGACTCCTTCCTCCTACGAGCAGTACTTC.

This clonotype was detected ten times or more. The CDR3 DNA reads as TGCGCCAGCAGCTCCCGCGGGACTAGCGGACTCAATGAGCAGTTCTTC. This encodes CASSSRGTSGLNEQFF. This chain connects TRBV5-1 to TRBJ2-1; 11 bases are shared with TRBD2. The CDR3 has 16 residues. Per the germline V gene, CDR1 is SGHRS and CDR2 is YFSETQ. After removal of 3 bases from V and 6 bases from J, the junction contained 8 bases not matched to a gene.

The chain employs TRBV12-3 or TRBV12-4 and TRBJ2-3, with no clear D. The V gene lost 6 bases and the J gene lost 6 bases, with 10 bases spanning the gap. The CDR3 has 12 amino acids. The CDR3 DNA sequence: TGTGCCAGCAGACGAAGGGCGGATACGCAGTATTTT. Its protein product is CASRRRADTQYF.

The chain has TRBV7-2 and TRBJ2-2, with D perhaps TRBD2 (6 bases). In germline, CDR1 is SGHTA, CDR2 FQGNSA. Trimming took 2 bases from V and 8 from J, leaving 12 bases between them. The CDR3 length is 14 residues. CDR3 loop: CASSLQGLVGELFF. In nucleotides, the CDR3 is TGTGCCAGCAGCTTACAGGGACTGGTTGGGGAGCTGTTTTTT.

This clonotype was detected only a few times. V and J are TRBV7-9 and TRBJ1-3; D call uncertain. CDR1 is SEHNR, CDR2 FQNEAQ, per germline (reference sequence). V dropped 5 bases and J dropped 4 bases, with 12 bases sitting between them. The CDR3 extends over 14 amino acids. CDR3 in amino acids: CASSQWALGNTIYF. The CDR3 region has the DNA TGTGCCAGCAGCCAGTGGGCGCTGGGAAACACCATATATTTT.

This clonotype came up a few times. This chain links TRBV6-5 with TRBJ2-1; D is unresolved. Germline V CDR1 and CDR2: MNHEY, SVGAGI. V gave up 4 bases and J gave up 5 bases, with 18 bases separating them. This CDR3 is 16 amino acids long. The CDR3 nucleotides read TGTGCCAGCAGTTCCTCAAGCCCGGGCCGGAACAATGAGCAGTTCTTC. Translated: CASSSSSPGRNNEQFF.

This chain connects TRBV6-5 to TRBJ1-2, with D uncertain. CDR3 length: 13 residues. The V and J ends lost 2 bases and 6 bases respectively, with 10 bases between them. The germline V gene encodes CDR1 MNHEY and CDR2 SVGAGI. The CDR3 here is CASSYGLENGYTF. The CDR3 DNA reads TGTGCCAGCAGTTACGGACTTGAGAATGGCTACACCTTC.

This clonotype has just one count. The chain employs TRBV5-5 and TRBJ2-2; TRBD1 aligns across 7 bases. The J segment lost 7 bases and the V segment lost 4 bases, leaving 13 bases of the junction unmatched. There are 16 residues in the CDR3. Germline CDR1 and CDR2: SGHKS and YYEKEE (reference sequence). CDR3 DNA: TGTGCCAGCAGCCCTAGCCCTTACAGGGGTGACGGGGAGCTGTTTTTT. Its translation is CASSPSPYRGDGELFF.

The genes are TRBV20-1 and TRBJ2-1; 7 positions match TRBD2. The germline gives CDR1 DFQATT, CDR2 SNEGSKA (reference sequence). J was trimmed by 9 bases and V by 4 bases; bases with no gene match: 12. This CDR3 is 14 amino acids long. CDR3 DNA sequence: TGCAGTGCTACAATCCCGGGACTAAGGTTTGAGCAGTTCTTC. It translates to CSATIPGLRFEQFF.

The V call is TRBV18, the J call TRBJ1-5; D perhaps matches TRBD1 (5 bases). V was pared by 3 bases and J by 6 bases, with 12 bases between. The germline V gene has CDR1 KGHSH and CDR2 LQKENI. The CDR3 is 14 residues long. CDR3 in amino acids: CASSPVGRGQPQHF. In nucleotides, the CDR3 is TGTGCCAGCTCACCCGTGGGGAGGGGTCAGCCCCAGCATTTT.

This chain connects TRBV7-9 to TRBJ2-7; D call uncertain. The CDR3 length is 12 residues. Between the trimmed V and J ends, which lost 2 bases and 5 bases, there was a span of 7 bases. Germline-derived CDR1 and CDR2 are SEHNR and FQNEAQ (reference sequence). The CDR3 sequence is CASSLMGNEQYF. DNA of the CDR3: TGTGCCAGCAGCTTAATGGGGAACGAGCAGTACTTC.

The chain has TRBV6-1 and TRBJ2-7; 8 bases line up with TRBD2. After removal of 7 bases from V and 0 bases from J, the junction contained 8 bases not matched to a gene. The CDR3 has 15 residues. CDR1 and CDR2 (germline): MNHNS, SASEGT. Here the CDR3 DNA reads TGTGCCAGCAAGAAGACGGGACTAGACTCCTACGAGCAGTACTTC. This codes for CASKKTGLDSYEQYF.

The chain carries TRBV6-4 and TRBJ2-3; unclear D gene. This CDR3 spans 13 amino acids. Germline CDR1 reads MRHNA; CDR2 reads SNTAGT. The V end lost 5 bases, the J end lost 2 bases, and 8 bases lay between the germline ends. The CDR3: CASSRESTDTQYF. CDR3 in DNA: TGTGCCAGCAGTCGAGAGTCCACAGATACGCAGTATTTT.

The DNA for the CDR3 is TGTGCCAGCAGCCGGGTTGGCGTCGATGAAAAACTGTTTTTT. Protein sequence: CASSRVGVDEKLFF. The chain is built from TRBV28 and TRBJ1-4, with D hard to call. Between the trimmed V and J ends, which lost 6 bases and 6 bases, there was a span of 14 bases. The CDR3 length is 14 residues. The germline CDR1 and CDR2 sequences are MDHEN and SYDVKM.

The chain combines TRBV6-5 with TRBJ2-3, with D perhaps matching TRBD2 (6 bases). Germline lookup yields CDR1 MNHEY and CDR2 SVGAGI. The CDR3 sequence is 16 residues long. Trimming left V 1 base short and J 3 bases short, with 14 bases between. The CDR3 protein is CASSYFAGRQTDTQYF. CDR3 coding DNA: TGTGCCAGCAGTTACTTCGCGGGGCGCCAGACAGATACGCAGTATTTT.

This clonotype was observed a handful of times. The rearrangement uses TRBV7-9 and TRBJ2-7, with 9 bases identical to TRBD1. Germline V gives CDR1 SEHNR, CDR2 FQNEAQ (reference sequence). Losses at the gene ends were 5 bases for V and 2 bases for J; bases not matched to a gene: 7. This CDR3 contains 15 residues. The CDR3 reads CASSRDRENPYEQYF. The CDR3 DNA follows: TGTGCCAGCAGCCGGGACAGGGAAAACCCCTACGAGCAGTACTTC.

At least ten counts were recorded for this clonotype. The V gene is TRBV7-2, the J gene TRBJ2-7; 9 bases match TRBD1. The CDR3 length is 15 residues. From germline, CDR1 is SGHTA and CDR2 FQGNSA. V was pared by 3 bases and J by 2 bases, with 5 bases of the junction left unmatched. The CDR3: CASSFDRDRAYEQYF. The CDR3 region has the DNA TGTGCCAGCAGCTTCGATCGGGACAGGGCCTACGAGCAGTACTTC.

This clonotype showed up just a few times. V and J are TRBV9 and TRBJ2-5; TRBD1 agrees at 9 bases. Trimming at V came to 4 bases and at J to 4 bases, leaving 5 bases not matched to a gene. Looked up from germline, CDR1 is SGDLS and CDR2 is YYNGEE. This CDR3 is 14 amino acids long. Here the CDR3 reads CASSPDRGGETQYF. In nucleotides, the CDR3 is TGTGCCAGCAGCCCGGACAGGGGCGGAGAGACCCAGTACTTC.

This clonotype appeared a few times. V and J are TRBV27 and TRBJ1-6; TRBD1 might be the D (5 bases). The ends were cut back, 2 bases at V and 10 bases at J, with 15 bases in the middle. Germline loops: CDR1 MNHEY, CDR2 SMNVEV (reference sequence). The CDR3 length is 15 residues. The CDR3 nucleotides are TGTGCCAGCAGTTTAGAAGGGGTGGGGTCCTCACCCCTCCACTTT. Protein: CASSLEGVGSSPLHF.

This clonotype was detected only a few times. J is TRBJ2-7 and V is TRBV12-3 or TRBV12-4, with 11 bases lining up with TRBD2. The CDR3 has 15 residues. The ends lost 10 bases at V and 2 bases at J; junction bases unmatched: 10. The CDR3 loop reads CATGLAGTAAYEQYF. CDR3 nucleotide sequence: TGTGCCACAGGACTAGCGGGTACGGCCGCCTACGAGCAGTACTTC.

The J gene is TRBJ2-5, the V gene TRBV5-1; D might be TRBD1 (7 bases). In germline, CDR1 is SGHRS, CDR2 YFSETQ. The CDR3 has 14 residues. Trimming cost V 2 bases and J 4 bases, with 12 bases left between them. The CDR3 DNA follows: TGCGCCAGCAGCTTCCGACAGGGAGGAGAGACCCAGTACTTC. As protein: CASSFRQGGETQYF.